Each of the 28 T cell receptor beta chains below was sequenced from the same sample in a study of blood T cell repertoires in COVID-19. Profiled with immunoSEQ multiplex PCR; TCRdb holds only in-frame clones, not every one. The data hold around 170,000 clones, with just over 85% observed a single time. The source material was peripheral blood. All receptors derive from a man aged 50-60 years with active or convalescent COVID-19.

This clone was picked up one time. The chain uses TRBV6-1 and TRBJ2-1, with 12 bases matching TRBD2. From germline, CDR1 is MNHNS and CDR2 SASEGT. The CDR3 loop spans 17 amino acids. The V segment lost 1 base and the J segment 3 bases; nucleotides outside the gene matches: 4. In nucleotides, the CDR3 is TGTGCCAGCAGTGAAGGACTAGCGGGAGTGTTCTACAATGAGCAGTTCTTC. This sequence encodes CASSEGLAGVFYNEQFF.

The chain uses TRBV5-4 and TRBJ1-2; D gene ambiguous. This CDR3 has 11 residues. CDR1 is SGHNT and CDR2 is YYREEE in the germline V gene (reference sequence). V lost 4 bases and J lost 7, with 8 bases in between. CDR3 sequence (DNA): TGTGCCAGCAGCGCCACGAGTGGCTACACCTTC. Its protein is CASSATSGYTF.

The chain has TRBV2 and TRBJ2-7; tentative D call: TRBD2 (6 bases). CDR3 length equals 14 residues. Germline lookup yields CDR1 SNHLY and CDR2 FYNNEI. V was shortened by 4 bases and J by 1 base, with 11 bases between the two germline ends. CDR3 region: CASSGRTISYEQYF. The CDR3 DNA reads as TGTGCCAGCAGTGGTCGGACTATTTCCTACGAGCAGTACTTC.

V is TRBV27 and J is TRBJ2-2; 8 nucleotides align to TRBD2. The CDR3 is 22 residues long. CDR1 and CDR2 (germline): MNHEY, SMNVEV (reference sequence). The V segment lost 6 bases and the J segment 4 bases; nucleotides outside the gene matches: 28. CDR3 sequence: CASRAFNRLGAGVRPSTGELFF. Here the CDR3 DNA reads TGTGCCAGCAGGGCCTTTAACAGGCTTGGAGCGGGAGTCAGGCCCTCCACCGGGGAGCTGTTTTTT.

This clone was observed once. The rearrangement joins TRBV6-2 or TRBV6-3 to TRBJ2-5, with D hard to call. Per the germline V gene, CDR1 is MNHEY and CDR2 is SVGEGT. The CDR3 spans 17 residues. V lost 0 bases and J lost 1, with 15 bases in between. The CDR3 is CASSYSLEQFFQETQYF. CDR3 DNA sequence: TGTGCCAGCAGTTACTCTTTAGAGCAATTCTTCCAAGAGACCCAGTACTTC.

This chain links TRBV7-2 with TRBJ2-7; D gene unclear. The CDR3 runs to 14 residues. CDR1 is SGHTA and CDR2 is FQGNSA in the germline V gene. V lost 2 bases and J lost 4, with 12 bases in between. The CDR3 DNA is TGTGCCAGCAGCTTACGCGTGAGTCTGTACGAGCAGTACTTC. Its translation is CASSLRVSLYEQYF.

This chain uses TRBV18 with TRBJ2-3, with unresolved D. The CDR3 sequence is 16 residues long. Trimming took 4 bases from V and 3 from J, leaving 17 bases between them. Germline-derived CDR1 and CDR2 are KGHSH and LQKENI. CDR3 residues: CASSLRLLIRTDTQYF. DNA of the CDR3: TGTGCCAGCTCACTCAGACTTCTCATCCGGACAGATACGCAGTATTTT.

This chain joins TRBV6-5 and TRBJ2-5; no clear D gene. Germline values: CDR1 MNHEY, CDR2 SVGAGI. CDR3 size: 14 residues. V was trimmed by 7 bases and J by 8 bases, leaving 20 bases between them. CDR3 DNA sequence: TGTGCCAGCATTCAACCCCACGTCTGGGCAACCCAGTACTTC. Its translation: CASIQPHVWATQYF.

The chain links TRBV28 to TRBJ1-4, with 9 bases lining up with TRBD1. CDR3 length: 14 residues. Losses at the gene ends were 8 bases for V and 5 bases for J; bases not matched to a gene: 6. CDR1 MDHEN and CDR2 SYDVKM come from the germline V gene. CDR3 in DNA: TGTGCCAGCTTTACACAGGGGGCGAATGAAAAACTGTTTTTT. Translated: CASFTQGANEKLFF.

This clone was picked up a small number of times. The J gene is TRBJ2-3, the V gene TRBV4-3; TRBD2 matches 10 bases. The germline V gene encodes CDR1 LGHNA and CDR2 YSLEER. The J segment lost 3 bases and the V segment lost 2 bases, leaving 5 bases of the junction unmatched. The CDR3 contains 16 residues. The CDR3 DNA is TGCGCCAGCAGCCAAACAGCGGGGGGGCCGACAGATACGCAGTATTTT. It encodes CASSQTAGGPTDTQYF.

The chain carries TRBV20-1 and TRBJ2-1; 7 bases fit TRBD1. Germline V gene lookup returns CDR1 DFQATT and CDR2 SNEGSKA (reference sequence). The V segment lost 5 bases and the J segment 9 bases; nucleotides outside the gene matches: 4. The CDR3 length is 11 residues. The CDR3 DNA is TGCAGTGCTTGGACAGGCCCTGAGCAGTTCTTC. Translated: CSAWTGPEQFF.

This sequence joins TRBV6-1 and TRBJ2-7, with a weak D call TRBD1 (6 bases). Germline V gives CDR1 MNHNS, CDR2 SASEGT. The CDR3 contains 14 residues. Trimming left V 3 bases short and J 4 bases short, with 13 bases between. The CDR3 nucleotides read TGTGCCAGCAGTGACCCGGGACAAAGATACGAGCAGTACTTC. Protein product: CASSDPGQRYEQYF.

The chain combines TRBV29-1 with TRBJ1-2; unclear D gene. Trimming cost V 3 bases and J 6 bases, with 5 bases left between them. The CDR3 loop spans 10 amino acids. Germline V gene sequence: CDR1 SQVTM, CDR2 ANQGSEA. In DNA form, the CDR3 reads TGCAGCGTTGAGCAGGATGGCTACACCTTC. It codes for CSVEQDGYTF.

The CDR3 protein is CASSLVVLPEAFF. The CDR3, as DNA: TGTGCCAGCAGTTTAGTCGTACTTCCTGAAGCTTTCTTT. The chain has TRBV28 and TRBJ1-1; no reliable D call. Trimming took 2 bases from V and 6 from J, leaving 10 bases between them. Germline V gene lookup returns CDR1 MDHEN and CDR2 SYDVKM. The CDR3 contains 13 residues.

DNA of the CDR3: TGTGCCAGCAGCCAACTGCGGGGGGGCTACAATGAGCAGTTCTTC. Translated: CASSQLRGGYNEQFF. The V gene is TRBV3-1 (or the pseudogene TRBV3-2), the J gene TRBJ2-1; 9 positions match TRBD2. With V trimmed by 2 bases and J by 3 bases, 2 bases remained unmatched. CDR3 length equals 15 residues. Germline V gene data show CDR1 as LGHDT and CDR2 as YNNKEL (reference sequence).

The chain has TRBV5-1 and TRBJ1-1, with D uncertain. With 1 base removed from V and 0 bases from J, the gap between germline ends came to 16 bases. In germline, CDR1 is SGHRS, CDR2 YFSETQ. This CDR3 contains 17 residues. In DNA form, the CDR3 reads TGCGCCAGCAGCTTGAAAATAGGGAGTCCCATGAACACTGAAGCTTTCTTT. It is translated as CASSLKIGSPMNTEAFF.

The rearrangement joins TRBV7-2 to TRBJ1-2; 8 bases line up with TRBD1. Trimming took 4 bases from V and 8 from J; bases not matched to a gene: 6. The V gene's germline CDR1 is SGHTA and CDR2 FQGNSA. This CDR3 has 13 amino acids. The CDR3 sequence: CASSSTGERGYTF. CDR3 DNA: TGTGCCAGCAGCTCGACAGGGGAGCGGGGCTACACCTTC. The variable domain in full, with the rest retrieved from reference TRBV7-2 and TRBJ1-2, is GAGVSQSPSNKVTEKGKDVELRCDPISGHTALYWYRQSLGQGLEFLIYFQGNSAPDKSGLPSDRFSAERTGGSVSTLTIQRTQQEDSAVYLCASSSTGERGYTFGSGTRLTVV.

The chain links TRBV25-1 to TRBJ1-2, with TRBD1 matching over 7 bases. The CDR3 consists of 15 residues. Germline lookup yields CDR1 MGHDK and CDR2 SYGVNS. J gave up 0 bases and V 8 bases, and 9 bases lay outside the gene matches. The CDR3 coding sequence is TGTGCCAGCCATCCAGGGGGACTAGCTAACTATGGCTACACCTTC. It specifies CASHPGGLANYGYTF.

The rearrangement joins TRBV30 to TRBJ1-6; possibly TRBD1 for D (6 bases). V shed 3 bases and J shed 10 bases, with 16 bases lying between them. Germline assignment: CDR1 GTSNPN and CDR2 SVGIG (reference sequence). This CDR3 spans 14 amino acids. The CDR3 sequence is CAWSLQGYRSPLHF. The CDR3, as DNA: TGTGCCTGGAGCTTACAGGGTTATCGGTCACCCCTCCACTTT.

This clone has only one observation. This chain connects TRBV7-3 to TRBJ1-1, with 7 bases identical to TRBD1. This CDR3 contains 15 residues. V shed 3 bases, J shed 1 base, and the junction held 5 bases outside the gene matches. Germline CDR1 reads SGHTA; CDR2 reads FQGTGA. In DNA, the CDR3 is TGTGCCAGCAGCTTGGGTCCAGGGGGGAACACTGAAGCTTTCTTT. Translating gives CASSLGPGGNTEAFF.

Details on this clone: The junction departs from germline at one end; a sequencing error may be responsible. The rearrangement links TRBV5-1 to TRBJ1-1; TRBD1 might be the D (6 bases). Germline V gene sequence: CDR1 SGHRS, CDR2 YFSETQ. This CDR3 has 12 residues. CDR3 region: CASGLGATEAFF. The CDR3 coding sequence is TGCGCCAGCGGCTTGGGGGCCACTGAAGCTTTCTTT.

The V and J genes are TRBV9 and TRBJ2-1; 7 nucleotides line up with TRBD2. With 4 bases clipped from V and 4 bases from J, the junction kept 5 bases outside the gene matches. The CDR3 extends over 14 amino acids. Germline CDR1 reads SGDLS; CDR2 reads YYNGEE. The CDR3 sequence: CASSLGTTYNEQFF. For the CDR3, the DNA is TGTGCCAGCAGCCTCGGGACTACATACAATGAGCAGTTCTTC.

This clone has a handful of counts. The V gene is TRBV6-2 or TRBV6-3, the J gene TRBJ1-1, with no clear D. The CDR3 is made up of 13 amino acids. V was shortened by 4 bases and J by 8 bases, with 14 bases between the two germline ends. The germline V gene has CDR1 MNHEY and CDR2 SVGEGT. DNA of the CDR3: TGTGCCAGCAGTTTCCAGGTTCTTTTCGAAGCTTTCTTT. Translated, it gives CASSFQVLFEAFF.

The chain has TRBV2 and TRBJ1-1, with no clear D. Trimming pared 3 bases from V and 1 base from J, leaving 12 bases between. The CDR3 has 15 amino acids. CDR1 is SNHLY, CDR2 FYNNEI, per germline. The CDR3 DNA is TGTGCCAGCAGTGAGTCCCCAGAACGGAACACTGAAGCTTTCTTT. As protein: CASSESPERNTEAFF.

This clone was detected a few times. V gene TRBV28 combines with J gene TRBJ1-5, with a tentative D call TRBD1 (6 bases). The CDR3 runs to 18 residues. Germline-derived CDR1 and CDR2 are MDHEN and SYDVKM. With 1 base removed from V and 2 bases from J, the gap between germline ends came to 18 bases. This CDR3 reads CASSLFRQGKLGNQPQHF. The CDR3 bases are TGTGCCAGCAGTTTATTCCGGCAGGGGAAATTGGGCAATCAGCCCCAGCATTTT.

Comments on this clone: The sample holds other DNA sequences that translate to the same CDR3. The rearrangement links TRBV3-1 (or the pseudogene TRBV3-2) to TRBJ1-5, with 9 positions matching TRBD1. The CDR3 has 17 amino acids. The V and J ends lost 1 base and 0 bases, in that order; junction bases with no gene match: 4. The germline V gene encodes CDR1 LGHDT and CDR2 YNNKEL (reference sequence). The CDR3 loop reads CASSQGTGAYSNQPQHF. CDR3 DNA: TGTGCCAGCAGCCAAGGGACAGGGGCATATAGCAATCAGCCCCAGCATTTT.

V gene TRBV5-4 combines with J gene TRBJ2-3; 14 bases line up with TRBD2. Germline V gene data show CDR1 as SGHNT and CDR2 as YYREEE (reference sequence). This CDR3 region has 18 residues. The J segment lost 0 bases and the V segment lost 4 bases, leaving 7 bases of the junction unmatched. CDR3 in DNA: TGTGCCAGCAGCGGAGGGACTAGCGGGAGAACTAGCACAGATACGCAGTATTTT. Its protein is CASSGGTSGRTSTDTQYF. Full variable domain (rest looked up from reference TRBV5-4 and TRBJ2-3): ETGVTQSPTHLIKTRGQQVTLRCSSQSGHNTVSWYQQALGQGPQFIFQYYREEENGRGNFPPRFSGLQFPNYSSELNVNALELDDSALYLCASSGGTSGRTSTDTQYFGPGTRLTVL.

CDR3 DNA: TGTGCCAGCAGCCAAACGACAGGGGACTCACCCCTCCACTTT. As protein: CASSQTTGDSPLHF. The chain employs TRBV3-1 (or the pseudogene TRBV3-2) and TRBJ1-6; TRBD1 aligns across 8 bases. The CDR3 covers 14 residues. The J segment lost 10 bases and the V segment lost 2 bases, leaving 4 bases of the junction unmatched. The germline V gene has CDR1 LGHDT and CDR2 YNNKEL (reference sequence).